The 26 T cell receptor beta chains below were found in one sample sequenced in a study of T cells in Graves' hyperthyroidism and ophthalmopathy. Using RNA transcripts as the source, TCR beta CDR3 regions were amplified. First-round RT-PCR of the TCR CDR3 relied on the HTBI primer set. TCRdb called the multiplex PCR reads again in MiXCR, with one record for every CDR3 protein. The sample comprises some 510,000 distinct CDR3 sequences, less than 25% of which are singletons, and approximately 26% rests with the top ten. The specimen was blood. Source of these receptors: a man in his late teens or twenties with Graves' hyperthyroidism.

In its sample, this clonotype was seen many times. The V gene is TRBV28, the J gene TRBJ1-2, with unresolved D. The CDR3 runs 12 residues. Per germline, CDR1 MDHEN and CDR2 SYDVKM. This CDR3 reads CVAAGANYGYTF. Here the CDR3 DNA reads TGTGTCGCAGCGGGCGCCAACTATGGCTACACCTTC.

This clonotype was recorded at least ten times. V gene TRBV5-1 combines with J gene TRBJ1-1; no clear D. The germline V gene has CDR1 SGHRS and CDR2 YFSETQ. The CDR3 extends over 11 amino acids. V was shortened by 7 bases and J by 12 bases, with 16 bases between the two germline ends. CDR3 loop: CASGPELSSFF. As DNA, the CDR3 is TGCGCCAGCGGGCCCGAACTTAGTTCTTTCTTT.

The V and J genes are TRBV2 and TRBJ2-7; unclear D gene. This CDR3 is 17 amino acids long. Trimming stripped 5 bases from V and 1 base from J, with 21 bases between. Germline assignment: CDR1 SNHLY and CDR2 FYNNEI. Here the CDR3 reads CASSIQSRAVLSYEQYF. CDR3 nucleotide sequence: TGTGCCAGCAGTATTCAAAGTCGGGCAGTTTTATCCTACGAGCAGTACTTC.

This clonotype was counted at least ten times. The chain recombines TRBV6-1 with TRBJ1-1; unclear D gene. The CDR3 has 13 amino acids. Germline V lookup: CDR1 MNHNS, CDR2 SASEGT. Trimming stripped 1 base from V and 6 bases from J, with 9 bases between. The chain's CDR3 is CASSEVRVSEAFF. For the CDR3, the DNA is TGTGCCAGCAGTGAAGTACGGGTATCTGAAGCTTTCTTT.

This clonotype was picked up a small number of times. V usage is TRBV6-1 and J usage is TRBJ1-2; D possibly corresponds to TRBD1 (5 bases). Germline lookup yields CDR1 MNHNS and CDR2 SASEGT. The CDR3 totals 15 residues. V was clipped by 2 bases and J by 5 bases, with 15 bases between them. The CDR3 sequence is CASSETLGTTYGYTF. The DNA of the CDR3 is TGTGCCAGCAGTGAAACCCTCGGGACTACATATGGCTACACCTTC.

The chain carries TRBV6-1 and TRBJ1-2; no definite D call. V was clipped by 7 bases and J by 4 bases, with 16 bases between them. This CDR3 is built from 14 residues. Germline values: CDR1 MNHNS, CDR2 SASEGT. The CDR3 spells CASNGRDHLYGYTF. CDR3 bases: TGTGCCAGCAATGGCCGGGATCACCTCTATGGCTACACCTTC.

Points on this clonotype: Being one base from a much bigger clone, this may be a read error. The V and J genes are TRBV29-1 and TRBJ2-3; a weak D match, TRBD1 (5 bases). Germline loops: CDR1 SQVTM, CDR2 ANQGSEA. This CDR3 is 12 amino acids long. The CDR3: CCVVRGTDTQYF. The CDR3 nucleotides read TGCTGCGTTGTCAGGGGCACAGATACGCAGTATTTT.

This rearrangement joins TRBV30 to TRBJ2-7; maybe TRBD2 (7 bases). Germline V gives CDR1 GTSNPN, CDR2 SVGIG (reference sequence). The ends were cut back, 4 bases at V and 2 bases at J, with 15 bases in the middle. This CDR3 comprises 14 residues. This CDR3 reads CAWTKGGPTYEQYF. In DNA, the CDR3 is TGTGCCTGGACAAAGGGGGGGCCTACCTACGAGCAGTACTTC.

The table lists this clonotype with many counts. The gene calls are TRBV25-1 and TRBJ2-7; 9 bases align to TRBD1. The CDR3 contains 17 residues. Germline CDR1 and CDR2: MGHDK and SYGVNS. The junction had 14 bases not matched to a gene; V was cut back by 5 bases and J by 3 bases. DNA for the CDR3: TGTGCCAGCAGTCCAACGGGACAGGGTGCGTACTTCTACGAGCAGTACTTC. It encodes CASSPTGQGAYFYEQYF.

This clonotype was seen at least ten times. The chain has TRBV5-4 and TRBJ2-2; D not certain. The CDR3 consists of 12 residues. CDR1 is SGHNT and CDR2 is YYREEE in the germline V gene (reference sequence). Trimming took 1 base from V and 8 from J, leaving 6 bases between them. CDR3 sequence (DNA): TGTGCCAGCAGCTTGTGGGCAGGGGAGCTGTTTTTT. It codes for CASSLWAGELFF.

This clonotype was counted a few times. The genes are TRBV5-1 and TRBJ2-7, with 8 bases that match TRBD1. Trimming took 0 bases from V and 1 from J; bases not matched to a gene: 9. The CDR3 loop spans 17 amino acids. Germline CDR1 and CDR2: SGHRS and YFSETQ. The CDR3, as DNA: TGCGCCAGCAGCTTGGGCCCCCGACAGGGGTCTTCCTACGAGCAGTACTTC. Its protein product is CASSLGPRQGSSYEQYF. The full variable domain, in which reference TRBV5-1 and TRBJ2-7 provide the parts outside the CDR3, is KAGVTQTPRYLIKTRGQQVTLSCSPISGHRSVSWYQQTPGQGLQFLFEYFSETQRNKGNFPGRFSGRQFSNSRSEMNVSTLELGDSALYLCASSLGPRQGSSYEQYFGPGTRLTVT.

With respect to this clonotype: This may come from a read error, since a much larger clone is one base off. The V call is TRBV27, the J call TRBJ2-7; unclear D gene. The CDR3 loop spans 13 amino acids. Per the germline V gene, CDR1 is MNHEY and CDR2 is SMNVEV (reference sequence). Trimming took 4 bases from V and 2 from J, leaving 9 bases between them. CDR3 protein: CASSYLLAYEQYF. DNA of the CDR3: TGTGCCAGCAGTTACCTGCTGGCCTACGAGCAGTACTTC.

The chain recombines TRBV6-1 with TRBJ2-7; TRBD1 matches 7 bases. CDR3 length equals 18 residues. The V and J ends lost 2 bases and 3 bases, in that order; junction bases with no gene match: 16. Germline V gene data show CDR1 as MNHNS and CDR2 as SASEGT. In DNA, the CDR3 is TGTGCCAGCAGTGAATTTTTTTGGGGACAGAGGAAAGACTACGAGCAGTACTTC. Its translation: CASSEFFWGQRKDYEQYF.

This clonotype was picked up a small number of times. The chain has TRBV14 and TRBJ1-1; D gene uncertain. The CDR3 has 15 residues. Germline CDR1 is SGHDN and CDR2 is FVKESK. Trimming left V 3 bases short and J 0 bases short, with 11 bases between. The CDR3, as DNA: TGTGCCAGCAGCCAGAGCAGCCGAATGAACACTGAAGCTTTCTTT. This translates into CASSQSSRMNTEAFF.

Many counts were recorded for this clonotype. V gene TRBV30 combines with J gene TRBJ1-3; 7 nucleotides match TRBD1. V was clipped by 3 bases and J by 0 bases; unmatched bases: 11. This CDR3 contains 17 residues. Germline V lookup: CDR1 GTSNPN, CDR2 SVGIG (reference sequence). The CDR3: CAWSHPLGQLSGNTIYF. In nucleotides, the CDR3 is TGTGCCTGGAGCCATCCGTTGGGACAGCTCTCTGGAAACACCATATATTTT.

This rearrangement joins TRBV5-1 to TRBJ2-7; the D gene is possibly TRBD2 (6 bases). The germline V gene has CDR1 SGHRS and CDR2 YFSETQ. The CDR3 sequence is 15 residues long. V lost 0 bases to trimming and J lost 0 bases, with 10 bases between them. The CDR3 loop is CASSLVAGSSYEQYF. CDR3 DNA sequence: TGCGCCAGCAGCTTGGTTGCGGGAAGCTCCTACGAGCAGTACTTC.

The V and J genes are TRBV29-1 and TRBJ2-7, with TRBD1 identical over 8 bases. Germline CDR1 SQVTM, CDR2 ANQGSEA. V shed 4 bases and J 6 bases; nucleotides not matched to a gene: 5. The CDR3 has 12 residues. CDR3 region: CSVGGQGGEQYF. CDR3 DNA: TGCAGCGTTGGCGGACAGGGAGGCGAGCAGTACTTC.

A few counts support this clonotype. The chain combines TRBV18 with TRBJ1-1; weak D call: TRBD1 (6 bases). Germline V gene lookup returns CDR1 KGHSH and CDR2 LQKENI. This CDR3 comprises 16 residues. The V end was cut by 3 bases, the J end by 1 base, with 15 bases between. CDR3 DNA: TGTGCCAGCTCACCTACAGGGACCGTACGGAACACTGAAGCTTTCTTT. Protein product: CASSPTGTVRNTEAFF.

The V call is TRBV20-1, the J call TRBJ2-2, with a possible D match to TRBD2 (5 bases). The germline gives CDR1 DFQATT, CDR2 SNEGSKA (reference sequence). The CDR3 has 13 amino acids. Trimming pared 5 bases from V and 5 bases from J, leaving 12 bases between. DNA of the CDR3: TGCAGTGCTCCCGGACCGGGGACCGGGGAGCTGTTTTTT. It encodes CSAPGPGTGELFF.

Ten or more counts support this clonotype. This chain links TRBV14 with TRBJ2-7, with D uncertain. Germline loops: CDR1 SGHDN, CDR2 FVKESK. The CDR3 length is 11 residues. Trimming cost V 3 bases and J 9 bases, with 9 bases left between them. The CDR3 nucleotides are TGTGCCAGCAGCCAGGATCGCGTGCAGTACTTC. Protein product: CASSQDRVQYF.

Many counts were recorded for this clonotype. The chain recombines TRBV28 with TRBJ2-2; D may be TRBD2 (6 bases). CDR1 and CDR2 (germline): MDHEN, SYDVKM. V lost 1 base to trimming and J lost 6 bases, with 12 bases between them. This CDR3 region has 15 residues. CDR3 coding DNA: TGTGCCAGCAGTTTATCGTTAGGAGGGTCCGGGGAGCTGTTTTTT. It specifies CASSLSLGGSGELFF.

The chain combines TRBV7-8 with TRBJ2-5, with D possibly TRBD2 on 7 matching bases. Per the germline V gene, CDR1 is SGHVS and CDR2 is FQNEAQ. Trimming stripped 5 bases from V and 5 bases from J, with 21 bases between. The CDR3 has 16 residues. The CDR3 loop reads CASSPMRLGGLETQYF. CDR3 nucleotide sequence: TGTGCCAGCAGCCCCATGAGACTGGGGGGGCTGGAGACCCAGTACTTC.

This clonotype has just a few counts. The chain couples TRBV10-3 to TRBJ1-1; D remains ambiguous. The germline V gene encodes CDR1 ENHRY and CDR2 SYGVKD. The CDR3 loop spans 14 amino acids. Trimming took 2 bases from V and 1 from J, leaving 8 bases between them. CDR3 residues: CAISETEENTEAFF. As DNA, the CDR3 is TGTGCCATCAGTGAGACAGAAGAGAACACTGAAGCTTTCTTT.

As to this clonotype: Being one base from a much bigger clone, this may be a read error. CDR3 sequence (DNA): TGTGCCAGCAACCCGACAGAGAACACTGAAGCTTTCTTT. Protein: CASNPTENTEAFF. This chain links TRBV12-3 or TRBV12-4 with TRBJ1-1, with a possible D match to TRBD1 (5 bases). The CDR3 loop spans 13 amino acids. V lost 7 bases and J 1 base, leaving 10 bases between the germline ends.

The chain is built from TRBV24-1 and TRBJ2-7, with D perhaps TRBD1 (6 bases). V lost 4 bases to trimming and J lost 0 bases, with 12 bases between them. This CDR3 has 15 amino acids. Per the germline V gene, CDR1 is KGHDR and CDR2 is SFDVKD. CDR3 loop: CATSDSRDTSYEQYF. As DNA, the CDR3 is TGTGCCACCAGTGACAGCCGGGACACCTCCTACGAGCAGTACTTC.

The chain has TRBV20-1 and TRBJ2-7, with 7 nucleotides matching TRBD2. The CDR3 extends over 13 amino acids. V dropped 2 bases and J dropped 3; count of bases not matched to a gene: 4. The germline gives CDR1 DFQATT, CDR2 SNEGSKA (reference sequence). CDR3 nucleotide sequence: TGCAGTGCTAGATCCCCGGGGGGCTACGAGCAGTACTTC. Translating gives CSARSPGGYEQYF.